This T cell receptor beta chain appears in the sequencing data of a study of Ad26.COV2.S vaccination and SARS-CoV-2 variants. Study at large: It was the COV1001 Ad26.COV2.S trial arm that included the donor.

Germline V gene data show CDR1 as GTSNPN and CDR2 as SVGIG (reference sequence). V was clipped by 0 bases and J by 0 bases, with 14 bases between them. This CDR3 contains 16 residues. The data were produced by immunoSEQ multiplex PCR, yet TCRdb's version contains in-frame clones alone and is incomplete. This sample has 350,000 to 500,000 clones; more than 80% occur once, and the top ten carry 9% to 15%. Findings of the study overall: Spike-specific TCR breadth ran higher among vaccine recipients than placebo recipients. The analyses of TCR breadth and depth may have understated the size of total T cell responses.

This sample's treatment: 15 to 20 received Ad26.COV2.S at low or high dose, single or two shots; about 5 received placebo; per-sample allocation not given. Sample collection was performed on day 63 after the first vaccine or placebo injection. Based in Boston, the donor was an adult of 18-55 years. Worth noting for this clone: The target antigen is unknown.

This rearrangement joins TRBV30 to TRBJ1-2; a weak D match, TRBD1 (5 bases). The specimen was peripheral blood, collected in a trial of Ad26.COV2.S vaccine versus placebo. The TCR was taken from a person aged 18-65 years who received the Ad26.COV2.S COVID-19 vaccine or a placebo. CDR3 sequence: CAWSVHGTVSNYGYTF. Written as DNA, the CDR3 is TGTGCCTGGAGTGTGCACGGGACCGTCTCTAACTATGGCTACACCTTC.